The T cell receptor beta chain under discussion was sequenced for a study of cytomegalovirus exposure and HLA in healthy donors. Study as a whole: HLA-typed donors contributed around 88 million unique TCRs, which were held in an early data release. The study's findings and limits: Accurate predictions that matched the HLA-A and HLA-B alleles of most subjects were reportedly made from TCR beta sequences. There was a cluster of highly shared sequence variants that was likely a sequencing artifact.

The CDR3 consists of 17 residues. V lost 3 bases, J lost 6 bases, and 23 bases lay in between. CDR1 is KGHSH, CDR2 LQKENI, per germline. Regarding this clone: Its antigen is not known.

This PCR relied on a set of 60 Vbeta primers and 13 Jbeta primers. Profiling relied on immunoSEQ multiplex PCR, and the TCRdb table lists in-frame clones only, not all of them. The sample table sets out about 52,000 clones. Sequenced material: PBMCs. This TCR derives from a woman aged 55 to 70 in good health and CMV-seropositive. This sequence joins TRBV18 and TRBJ1-2; a possible D gene is TRBD1 (5 bases). Here the CDR3 reads CASSPETIGGKRDGYTF. The CDR3 bases are TGTGCCAGCTCACCTGAAACTATCGGGGGGAAGAGAGATGGCTACACCTTC.